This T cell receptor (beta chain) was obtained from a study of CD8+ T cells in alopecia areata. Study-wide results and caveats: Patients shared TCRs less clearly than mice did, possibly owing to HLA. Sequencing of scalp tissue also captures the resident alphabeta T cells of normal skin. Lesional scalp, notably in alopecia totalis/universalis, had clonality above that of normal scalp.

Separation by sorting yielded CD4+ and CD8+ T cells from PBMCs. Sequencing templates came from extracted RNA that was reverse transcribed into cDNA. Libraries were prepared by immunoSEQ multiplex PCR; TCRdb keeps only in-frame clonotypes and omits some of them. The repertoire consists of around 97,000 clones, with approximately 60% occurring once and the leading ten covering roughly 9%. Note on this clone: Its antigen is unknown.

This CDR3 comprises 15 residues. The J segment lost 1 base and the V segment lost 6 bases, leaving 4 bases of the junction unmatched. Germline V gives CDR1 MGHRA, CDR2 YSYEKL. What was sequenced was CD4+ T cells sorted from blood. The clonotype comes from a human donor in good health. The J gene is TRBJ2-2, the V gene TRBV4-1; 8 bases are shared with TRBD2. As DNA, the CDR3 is TGCGCCAGCAGAAGCGGGGGCCTGAACACCGGGGAGCTGTTTTTT. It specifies CASRSGGLNTGELFF.